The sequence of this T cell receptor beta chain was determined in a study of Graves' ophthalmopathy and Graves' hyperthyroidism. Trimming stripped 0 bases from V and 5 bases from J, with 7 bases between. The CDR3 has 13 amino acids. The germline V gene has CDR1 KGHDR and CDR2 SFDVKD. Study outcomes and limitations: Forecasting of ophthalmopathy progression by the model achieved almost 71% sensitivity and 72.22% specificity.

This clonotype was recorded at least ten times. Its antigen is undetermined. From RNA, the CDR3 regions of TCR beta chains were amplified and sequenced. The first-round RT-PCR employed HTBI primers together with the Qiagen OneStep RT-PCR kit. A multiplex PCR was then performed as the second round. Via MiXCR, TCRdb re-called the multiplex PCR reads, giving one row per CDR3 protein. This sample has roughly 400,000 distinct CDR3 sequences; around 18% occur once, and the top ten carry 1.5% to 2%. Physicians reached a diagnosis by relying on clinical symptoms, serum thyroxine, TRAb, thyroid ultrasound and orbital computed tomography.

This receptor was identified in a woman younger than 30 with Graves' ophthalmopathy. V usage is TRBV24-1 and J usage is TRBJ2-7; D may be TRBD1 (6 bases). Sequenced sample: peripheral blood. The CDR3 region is CATSDLRDNEQYF. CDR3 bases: TGTGCCACCAGTGATTTGCGGGACAACGAGCAGTACTTC.